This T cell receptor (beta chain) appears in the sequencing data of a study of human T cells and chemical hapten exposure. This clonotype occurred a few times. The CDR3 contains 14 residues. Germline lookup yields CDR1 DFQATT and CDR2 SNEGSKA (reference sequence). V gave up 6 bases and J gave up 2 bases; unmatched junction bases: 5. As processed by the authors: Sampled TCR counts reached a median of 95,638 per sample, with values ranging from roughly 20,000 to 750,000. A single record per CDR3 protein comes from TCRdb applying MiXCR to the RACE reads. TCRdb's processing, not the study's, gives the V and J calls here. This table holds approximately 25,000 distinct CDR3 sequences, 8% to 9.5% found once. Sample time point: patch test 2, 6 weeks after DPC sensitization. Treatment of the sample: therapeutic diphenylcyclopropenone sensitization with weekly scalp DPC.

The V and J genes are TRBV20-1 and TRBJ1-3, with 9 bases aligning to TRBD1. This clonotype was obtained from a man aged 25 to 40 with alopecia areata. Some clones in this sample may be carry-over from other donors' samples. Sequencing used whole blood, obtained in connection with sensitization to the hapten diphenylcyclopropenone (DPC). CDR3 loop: CSAQDRGTGNTIYF. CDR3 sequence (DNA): TGCAGTGCCCAAGACAGGGGGACTGGAAACACCATATATTTT.